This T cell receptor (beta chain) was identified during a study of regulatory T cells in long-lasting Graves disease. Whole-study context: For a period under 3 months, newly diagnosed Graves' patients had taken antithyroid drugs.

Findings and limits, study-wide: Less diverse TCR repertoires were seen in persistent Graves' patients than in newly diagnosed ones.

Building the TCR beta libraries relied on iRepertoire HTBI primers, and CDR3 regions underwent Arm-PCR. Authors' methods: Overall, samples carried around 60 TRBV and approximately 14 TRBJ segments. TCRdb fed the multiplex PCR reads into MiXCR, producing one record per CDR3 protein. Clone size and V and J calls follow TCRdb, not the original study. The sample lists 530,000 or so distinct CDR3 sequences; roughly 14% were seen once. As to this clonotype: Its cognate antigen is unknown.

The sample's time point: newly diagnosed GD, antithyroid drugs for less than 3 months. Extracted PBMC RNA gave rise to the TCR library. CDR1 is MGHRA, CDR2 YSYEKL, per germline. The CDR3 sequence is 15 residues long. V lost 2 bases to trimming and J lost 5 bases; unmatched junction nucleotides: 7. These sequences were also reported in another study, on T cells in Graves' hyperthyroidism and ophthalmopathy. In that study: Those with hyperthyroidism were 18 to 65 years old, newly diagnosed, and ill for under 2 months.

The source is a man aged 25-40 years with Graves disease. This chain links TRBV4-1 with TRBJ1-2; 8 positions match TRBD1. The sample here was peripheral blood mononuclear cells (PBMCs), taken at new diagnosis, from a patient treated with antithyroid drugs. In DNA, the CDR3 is TGCGCCAGCAGCCAACCCCGGACAGGGAGATATGGCTACACCTTC. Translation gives CASSQPRTGRYGYTF.